The TCR beta chain described here comes from a study of cytomegalovirus exposure and HLA in healthy donors. The wider study: Most donors, approximately 82% of a few hundred genotyped, fell in the Caucasian-associated ancestry cluster.

The PCR contained 60 Vbeta and 13 Jbeta primers. Clones were sequenced by immunoSEQ multiplex PCR, and TCRdb holds only the in-frame ones, with some missing. This table has about 190,000 clones, almost 75% appearing once. Study-wide results and limits: The study recorded about 160 TCR beta chains that were cytomegalovirus-associated. Versus the approximately 720-donor mean, an Asian-associated ancestry cluster reportedly showed fewer N-insertions in a later analysis.

This clone was observed a few times. Its cognate antigen is unknown. CDR3 length: 14 amino acids. CDR1 is MDHEN and CDR2 is SYDVKM in the germline V gene. With 6 bases clipped from V and 4 bases from J, the junction kept 9 bases outside the gene matches. This chain uses TRBV28 with TRBJ2-7, with 7 bases that match TRBD1. This clonotype originated in a woman in her thirties in good health and CMV-seropositive. Sequencing was done on a sample of PBMCs. The CDR3 DNA sequence: TGTGCCAGCAGGACGGGACAGCAGCGGTACGAGCAGTACTTC. Residues: CASRTGQQRYEQYF.